This T cell receptor beta chain was sequenced for a study of T cell changes during pregnancy in multiple sclerosis. The V gene's germline CDR1 is SGHNT and CDR2 YYREEE (reference sequence). V lost 4 bases and J 4 bases, leaving 10 bases between the germline ends. CDR3 size: 13 residues. Assay: immunoSEQ multiplex PCR; the TCRdb copy retains only in-frame clones and omits some. The sample has tens of thousands of clones, around 90% seen once. V gene TRBV5-4 combines with J gene TRBJ2-3; D gene uncertain. The source of this sequence is a female donor with multiple sclerosis, enrolled in a pregnancy study. The sequencing used peripheral blood, collected in the first trimester of pregnancy. In DNA, the CDR3 is TGTGCCAGCAGCCGCTACCCTTCAGATACGCAGTATTTT. This encodes CASSRYPSDTQYF.